These 28 T cell receptor beta chains were sequenced from one sample in a study of graft-versus-host responses after intestinal transplantation. TCRdb's table, derived via immunoSEQ multiplex PCR, lists solely in-frame clones and lacks some. Of 96,000 or so clones in the sample, around 90% were seen once. The antigens for these receptors are not known. The material was unstimulated CD4+ T cells sorted from spleen or lymph node cells, obtained before intestinal transplant. All receptors come from a human donor who received an intestinal transplant.

V is TRBV30 and J is TRBJ1-1; no clear D gene. This CDR3 region has 16 residues. Deletions cut 0 bases from V and 0 bases from J, with 14 bases between. Germline V gene lookup returns CDR1 GTSNPN and CDR2 SVGIG (reference sequence). CDR3 bases: TGTGCCTGGAGTGTATTTTACGGGTTAATGAACACTGAAGCTTTCTTT. It specifies CAWSVFYGLMNTEAFF.

The chain combines TRBV5-1 with TRBJ2-3; 9 bases map to TRBD2. CDR1 SGHRS and CDR2 YFSETQ come from the germline V gene. V trimming: 3 bases; J trimming: 4 bases; junction bases outside the gene matches: 3. This CDR3 comprises 14 residues. CDR3 residues: CASSYQREADTQYF. CDR3 coding DNA: TGCGCCAGCAGCTACCAGCGGGAGGCAGATACGCAGTATTTT.

This chain connects TRBV5-8 to TRBJ1-2; 8 nucleotides agree with TRBD1. CDR3 size: 13 residues. The V gene end was trimmed by 4 bases and the J gene end by 5 bases; junction bases not matched to a gene: 4. Germline CDR1 SGHTS, CDR2 YDEGEE. The CDR3 is CASSRTGKYGYTF. CDR3 coding DNA: TGTGCCAGCAGCCGGACAGGGAAATATGGCTACACCTTC.

The chain recombines TRBV19 with TRBJ2-7, with 11 bases identical to TRBD2. With 4 bases clipped from V and 2 bases from J, the junction kept 1 base outside the gene matches. Germline V gene sequence: CDR1 LNHDA, CDR2 SQIVND (reference sequence). This CDR3 comprises 14 residues. The CDR3 loop is CASSTTSGAYEQYF. In DNA, the CDR3 is TGTGCCAGTAGTACGACTAGCGGGGCCTACGAGCAGTACTTC. Based on the CDR3 plus reference TRBV19 and TRBJ2-7, the full variable domain is DGGITQSPKYLFRKEGQNVTLSCEQNLNHDAMYWYRQDPGQGLRLIYYSQIVNDFQKGDIAEGYSVSREKKESFPLTVTSAQKNPTAFYLCASSTTSGAYEQYFGPGTRLTVT.

The chain recombines TRBV7-2 with TRBJ2-6; D gene ambiguous. V shed 10 bases and J shed 0 bases, with 10 bases lying between them. CDR1 SGHTA and CDR2 FQGNSA come from the germline V gene. The CDR3 length is 14 residues. The CDR3 DNA is TGTGCCACCAAGGAGAGCTCTGGGGCCAACGTCCTGACTTTC. Protein product: CATKESSGANVLTF.

This chain joins TRBV6-5 and TRBJ1-3; 7 bases are shared with TRBD1. The CDR3 contains 13 residues. The V and J ends lost 7 bases and 5 bases, in that order; junction bases with no gene match: 5. Germline CDR1 is MNHEY and CDR2 is SVGAGI. CDR3 sequence: CASKTGARNTIYF. Here the CDR3 DNA reads TGTGCCAGCAAAACAGGGGCTCGAAACACCATATATTTT.

The gene calls are TRBV14 and TRBJ1-1, with unresolved D. V shed 3 bases and J shed 8 bases, with 13 bases lying between them. Germline lookup yields CDR1 SGHDN and CDR2 FVKESK. The length of the CDR3 is 13 residues. This chain's CDR3 is CASSHEDRREAFF. The CDR3 DNA is TGTGCCAGCAGCCACGAAGACCGGAGAGAAGCTTTCTTT.

In DNA, the CDR3 is TGTGCCAGCAGTTTGCGACAGTATAATTCACCCCTCCACTTT. Translating gives CASSLRQYNSPLHF. The gene calls are TRBV6-5 and TRBJ1-6, with D possibly being TRBD1 (5 bases). The CDR3 has 14 amino acids. The germline V gene encodes CDR1 MNHEY and CDR2 SVGAGI. V shed 4 bases and J shed 4 bases, with 8 bases lying between them.

The chain carries TRBV6-7 and TRBJ1-4, with 8 bases identical to TRBD1. TRBV6-7 is identified as an open reading frame with a role that is uncertain. J gave up 6 bases and V 0 bases, and 21 bases lay outside the gene matches. The CDR3 spans 21 residues. The CDR3 DNA is TGTGCCAGCAGTTACTCGCTTACCTCCGAGAAAAGGACAGGGCACGATGAAAAACTGTTTTTT. This encodes CASSYSLTSEKRTGHDEKLFF.

The chain links TRBV7-3 to TRBJ2-1; maybe TRBD1 (5 bases). Germline loops: CDR1 SGHTA, CDR2 FQGTGA. The CDR3 sequence is 15 residues long. V gave up 2 bases and J gave up 0 bases, with 8 bases separating them. The chain's CDR3 is CASSLGASSYNEQFF. The CDR3 coding sequence is TGTGCCAGCAGCTTAGGGGCTAGCTCCTACAATGAGCAGTTCTTC.

The chain recombines TRBV10-2 with TRBJ1-5; D uncertain. V lost 6 bases and J 3 bases, leaving 9 bases between the germline ends. The CDR3 sequence is 13 residues long. From germline, CDR1 is WSHSY and CDR2 SAAADI. CDR3 residues: CASSVTANQPQHF. The CDR3 DNA reads as TGCGCCAGCAGCGTAACAGCCAATCAGCCCCAGCATTTT.

This rearrangement joins TRBV19 to TRBJ2-3, with 13 bases identical to TRBD2. The germline CDR1 and CDR2 sequences are LNHDA and SQIVND (reference sequence). V lost 6 bases, J lost 5 bases, and 2 bases stayed unmatched. CDR3 length equals 14 residues. The CDR3 loop reads CASRTSGRGDTQYF. The CDR3 region has the DNA TGTGCCAGTAGAACTAGCGGGAGGGGAGATACGCAGTATTTT.

The CDR3 bases are TGTGCCAGCAGTTTTTCGGACAGGGAGATTTACGAGCAGTACTTC. It specifies CASSFSDREIYEQYF. The chain has TRBV28 and TRBJ2-7, with TRBD1 identical over 8 bases. V lost 3 bases to trimming and J lost 4 bases; unmatched junction nucleotides: 8. Germline V CDR1 and CDR2: MDHEN, SYDVKM. This CDR3 comprises 15 residues.

DNA of the CDR3: TGTGCCAGCAGCTTAGGGGGACAGCAGTATGGCTACACCTTC. Residues: CASSLGGQQYGYTF. V usage is TRBV7-6 and J usage is TRBJ1-2, with TRBD1 identical over 7 bases. This CDR3 region has 14 residues. The junction had 4 bases not matched to a gene; V was cut back by 1 base and J by 5 bases. The germline V gene encodes CDR1 SGHVS and CDR2 FNYEAQ.

The chain uses TRBV7-9 and TRBJ1-6; TRBD1 matches 7 bases. Germline V gene lookup returns CDR1 SEHNR and CDR2 FQNEAQ (reference sequence). V lost 5 bases to trimming and J lost 4 bases; unmatched junction nucleotides: 5. The CDR3 consists of 15 residues. Here the CDR3 reads CASSPRDSYNSPLHF. The DNA for the CDR3 is TGTGCCAGCAGCCCCCGGGACAGTTATAATTCACCCCTCCACTTT.

The genes are TRBV1 and TRBJ2-2; the D call in the table, TRBD2, was not verified against the DNA. TRBV1 is shown as a pseudogene. The CDR3 runs 13 residues. The CDR3 bases are TGCACCAGCAGCCGACTCTTAGCGGGGGAGCTGTTTTTT. The encoded protein is CTSSRLLAGELFF.

This chain uses TRBV15 with TRBJ1-2, with TRBD1 matching over 9 bases. This CDR3 is built from 15 residues. V gave up 1 base and J gave up 6 bases; unmatched junction bases: 6. Per germline, CDR1 LNHNV and CDR2 YYDKDF (reference sequence). This CDR3 reads CATSRGDRVSDGYTF. In nucleotides, the CDR3 is TGTGCCACCAGCAGAGGGGACAGGGTATCGGATGGCTACACCTTC.

Points on this clone: Other DNA sequences in the sample encode the same CDR3. V gene TRBV15 combines with J gene TRBJ2-7, with a possible D match to TRBD2 (5 bases). CDR1 is LNHNV and CDR2 is YYDKDF in the germline V gene (reference sequence). The CDR3 runs 14 residues. With 1 base removed from V and 1 base from J, the gap between germline ends came to 8 bases. The CDR3 region has the DNA TGTGCCACCAGCAGAGGGGGAGATTCCTACGAGCAGTACTTC. It yields the protein CATSRGGDSYEQYF. Together with reference TRBV15 and TRBJ2-7, the CDR3 gives the full variable domain: DAMVIQNPRYQVTQFGKPVTLSCSQTLNHNVMYWYQQKSSQAPKLLFHYYDKDFNNEADTPDNFQSRRPNTSFCFLDIRSPGLGDTAMYLCATSRGGDSYEQYFGPGTRLTVT.

This chain links TRBV4-1 with TRBJ1-6; possible D gene TRBD1, 5 bases. The germline V and J ends were trimmed by 0 bases and 5 bases, with 11 bases remaining between them. This CDR3 is 16 amino acids long. The germline CDR1 and CDR2 sequences are MGHRA and YSYEKL. As DNA, the CDR3 is TGCGCCAGCAGCCAAGAGTTGACAGCAAATAATTCACCCCTCCACTTT. As protein: CASSQELTANNSPLHF.

The chain has TRBV2 and TRBJ2-1; 11 nucleotides match TRBD2. Per germline, CDR1 SNHLY and CDR2 FYNNEI. Trimming took 4 bases from V and 7 from J; bases not matched to a gene: 9. This CDR3 is built from 16 residues. CDR3 loop: CASSVLAGAAANEQFF. The CDR3 DNA follows: TGTGCCAGCAGTGTACTAGCGGGAGCTGCGGCGAATGAGCAGTTCTTC.

Turning to this clone: Other DNA sequences in the same sample also yield this CDR3. This chain uses TRBV25-1 with TRBJ1-4; 11 bases fit TRBD1. The CDR3 contains 16 residues. J lost 11 bases, V lost 4 bases, and 12 bases had no gene match. Germline V gene data show CDR1 as MGHDK and CDR2 as SYGVNS. CDR3 residues: CASSGMDRGRIFKLFF. Written as DNA, the CDR3 is TGTGCCAGCAGTGGGATGGACAGGGGGCGAATTTTTAAACTGTTTTTT. Full variable domain (outside the CDR3, taken from reference TRBV25-1 and TRBJ1-4): EADIYQTPRYLVIGTGKKITLECSQTMGHDKMYWYQQDPGMELHLIHYSYGVNSTEKGDLSSESTVSRIRTEHFPLTLESARPSHTSQYLCASSGMDRGRIFKLFFGSGTQLSVL.

The V and J genes are TRBV30 and TRBJ2-7, with 10 bases lining up with TRBD2. Germline V gives CDR1 GTSNPN, CDR2 SVGIG (reference sequence). V trimming: 5 bases; J trimming: 2 bases; junction bases outside the gene matches: 6. The CDR3 loop spans 14 amino acids. CDR3 amino acids: CAWAISGGAYEQYF. CDR3 DNA: TGTGCCTGGGCCATAAGCGGGGGGGCCTACGAGCAGTACTTC.

The chain recombines TRBV6-1 with TRBJ1-5, with D perhaps matching TRBD1 (6 bases). Germline CDR1 and CDR2: MNHNS and SASEGT. Trimming took off 6 bases at V and 1 base at J, with 10 bases between the two ends. This CDR3 has 14 amino acids. In DNA form, the CDR3 reads TGTGCCAGCAGCTCAGGGGTAAGCAATCAGCCCCAGCATTTT. Translation gives CASSSGVSNQPQHF.

This chain connects TRBV28 to TRBJ2-1; TRBD2 matches at 10 bases. Trimming at V came to 1 base and at J to 6 bases, leaving 9 bases not matched to a gene. Germline CDR1 and CDR2: MDHEN and SYDVKM. This CDR3 contains 17 residues. The CDR3 loop reads CASSLFQSSGRPNEQFF. The CDR3 DNA follows: TGTGCCAGCAGTTTATTTCAGAGTAGCGGGAGGCCCAATGAGCAGTTCTTC.

The chain uses TRBV9 and TRBJ1-3; D is uncertain. The CDR3 has 14 amino acids. V gave up 0 bases and J gave up 0 bases, with 4 bases separating them. Per the germline V gene, CDR1 is SGDLS and CDR2 is YYNGEE. CDR3 DNA: TGTGCCAGCAGCGTAGGACACTCTGGAAACACCATATATTTT. Amino acid sequence: CASSVGHSGNTIYF. Looking up the rest from reference TRBV9 and TRBJ1-3 gives the full variable domain: DSGVTQTPKHLITATGQRVTLRCSPRSGDLSVYWYQQSLDQGLQFLIQYYNGEERAKGNILERFSAQQFPDLHSELNLSSLELGDSALYFCASSVGHSGNTIYFGEGSWLTVV.

The V call is TRBV7-2, the J call TRBJ2-7, with a possible D match to TRBD2 (5 bases). Germline loops: CDR1 SGHTA, CDR2 FQGNSA. The V end lost 5 bases, the J end lost 2 bases, and 13 bases lay between the germline ends. The length of the CDR3 is 14 residues. CDR3 sequence: CASSRRAETYEQYF. For the CDR3, the DNA is TGTGCCAGCAGCCGCCGAGCGGAAACCTACGAGCAGTACTTC.

V is TRBV18 and J is TRBJ2-7, with 8 bases lining up with TRBD2. J lost 4 bases, V lost 1 base, and 9 bases had no gene match. The CDR3 is 16 residues long. Per the germline V gene, CDR1 is KGHSH and CDR2 is LQKENI. The CDR3 loop is CASSPRSGNSWYEQYF. For the CDR3, the DNA is TGTGCCAGCTCACCACGTAGCGGGAATTCATGGTACGAGCAGTACTTC.

The rearrangement uses TRBV6-5 and TRBJ2-3; perhaps TRBD2 as D (6 bases). The CDR3 covers 14 residues. V was clipped by 4 bases and J by 6 bases, with 14 bases between them. Per germline, CDR1 MNHEY and CDR2 SVGAGI. The CDR3 region is CASSWGLVSDTQYF. CDR3 nucleotide sequence: TGTGCCAGCAGTTGGGGACTGGTTTCCGATACGCAGTATTTT.